Detailed here is one TCR beta chain. Here immunoSEQ multiplex PCR was the method, and the copy in TCRdb shows in-frame clones only, minus some. The sample holds almost 70,000 clones, just over 90% seen once. This specimen belongs to a study of OX40 agonist ivuxolimab in advanced cancers. Trimming took 6 bases from V and 5 from J, leaving 11 bases between them. The length of the CDR3 is 13 residues. Germline V gene sequence: CDR1 SNHLY, CDR2 FYNNEI. Sequencing used CD4+ or CD8+ T cells sorted from blood, obtained in a trial of the OX40 agonist ivuxolimab. This chain joins TRBV2 and TRBJ2-1, with D unclear. The clonotype comes from an adult with an advanced solid tumor such as melanoma, head and neck, liver or kidney cancer. The CDR3 DNA is TGTGCCAGCAGACTCGGACGGAACAATGAGCAGTTCTTC. This sequence encodes CASRLGRNNEQFF. The entire variable domain, with the rest obtained from reference TRBV2 and TRBJ2-1, is as follows: EPEVTQTPSHQVTQMGQEVILRCVPISNHLYFYWYRQILGQKVEFLVSFYNNEISEKSEIFDDQFSVERPDGSNFTLKIRSTKLEDSAMYFCASRLGRNNEQFFGPGTRLTVL.